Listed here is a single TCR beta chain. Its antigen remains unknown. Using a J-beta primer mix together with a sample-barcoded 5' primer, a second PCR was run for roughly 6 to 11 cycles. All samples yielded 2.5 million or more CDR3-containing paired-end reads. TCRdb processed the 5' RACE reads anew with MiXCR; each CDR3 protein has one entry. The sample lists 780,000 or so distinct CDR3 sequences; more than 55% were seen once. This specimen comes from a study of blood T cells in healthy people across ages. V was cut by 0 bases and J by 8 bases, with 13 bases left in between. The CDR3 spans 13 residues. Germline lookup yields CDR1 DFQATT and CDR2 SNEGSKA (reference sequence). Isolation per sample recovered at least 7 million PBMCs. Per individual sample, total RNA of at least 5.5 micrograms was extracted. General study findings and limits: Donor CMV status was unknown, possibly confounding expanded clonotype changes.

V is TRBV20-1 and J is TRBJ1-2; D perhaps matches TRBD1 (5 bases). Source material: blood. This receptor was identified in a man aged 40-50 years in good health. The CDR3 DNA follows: TGCAGTGCTAGAGAAAGAGGGACCTGGGGCTACACCTTC. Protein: CSARERGTWGYTF.